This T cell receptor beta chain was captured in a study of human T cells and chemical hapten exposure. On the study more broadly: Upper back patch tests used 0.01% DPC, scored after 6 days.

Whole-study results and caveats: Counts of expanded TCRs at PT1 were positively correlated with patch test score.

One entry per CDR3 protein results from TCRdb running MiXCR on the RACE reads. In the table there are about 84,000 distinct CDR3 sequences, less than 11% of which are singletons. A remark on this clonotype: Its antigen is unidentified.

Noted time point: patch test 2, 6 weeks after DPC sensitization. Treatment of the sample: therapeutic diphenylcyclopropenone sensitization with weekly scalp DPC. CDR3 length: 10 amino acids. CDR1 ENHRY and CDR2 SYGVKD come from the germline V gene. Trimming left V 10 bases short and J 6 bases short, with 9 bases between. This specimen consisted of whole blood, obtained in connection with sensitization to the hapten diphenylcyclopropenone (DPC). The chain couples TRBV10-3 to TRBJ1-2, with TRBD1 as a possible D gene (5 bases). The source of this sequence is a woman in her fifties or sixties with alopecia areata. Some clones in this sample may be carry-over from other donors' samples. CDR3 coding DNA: TGTGCCACTCGACAGAATGGCTACACCTTC. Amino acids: CATRQNGYTF.